This T cell receptor beta chain derives from a study of molecular identifiers for immune sequencing clone quantification. About the study: With replicates, the RNA of about 20,000 or 100,000 naive CD8 cells was split five ways and four were sequenced. Points from the study as a whole: Detectable among about a million naive cells, according to reports, was Jurkat TCR RNA spiked in from one cell.

As CD8+CD4-CCR7+CD45RA+ cells, naive CD8 T cells were sorted. The CDR3 covers 11 residues. V was shortened by 6 bases and J by 4 bases, with 3 bases between the two germline ends. Looked up from germline, CDR1 is PRHDT and CDR2 is FYEKMQ (reference sequence). TCRdb re-analysed the PCR reads in MiXCR, keeping a single row per CDR3 protein. The repertoire holds under 600,000 distinct CDR3 sequences, with about 22% as singletons. This clonotype was detected ten times or more. Antigen specificity is unknown. This TCR was recovered from a human donor in good health. Some libraries in this study had Jurkat cell RNA spiked in. This rearrangement joins TRBV13 to TRBJ2-2; D is unresolved. Source material: naive CD8+ T cells from blood, with Jurkat cell RNA spiked in. This sample's subset: FACS-sorted CD8+CD4-CCR7+CD45RA+ naive T cells. The CDR3, as DNA: TGTGCCAGCAGACGCACCGGGGAGCTGTTTTTT. This translates into CASRRTGELFF. The variable domain in full, with the rest retrieved from reference TRBV13 and TRBJ2-2, is AAGVIQSPRHLIKEKRETATLKCYPIPRHDTVYWYQQGPGQDPQFLISFYEKMQSDKGSIPDRFSAQQFSDYHSELNMSSLELGDSALYFCASRRTGELFFGEGSRLTVL.